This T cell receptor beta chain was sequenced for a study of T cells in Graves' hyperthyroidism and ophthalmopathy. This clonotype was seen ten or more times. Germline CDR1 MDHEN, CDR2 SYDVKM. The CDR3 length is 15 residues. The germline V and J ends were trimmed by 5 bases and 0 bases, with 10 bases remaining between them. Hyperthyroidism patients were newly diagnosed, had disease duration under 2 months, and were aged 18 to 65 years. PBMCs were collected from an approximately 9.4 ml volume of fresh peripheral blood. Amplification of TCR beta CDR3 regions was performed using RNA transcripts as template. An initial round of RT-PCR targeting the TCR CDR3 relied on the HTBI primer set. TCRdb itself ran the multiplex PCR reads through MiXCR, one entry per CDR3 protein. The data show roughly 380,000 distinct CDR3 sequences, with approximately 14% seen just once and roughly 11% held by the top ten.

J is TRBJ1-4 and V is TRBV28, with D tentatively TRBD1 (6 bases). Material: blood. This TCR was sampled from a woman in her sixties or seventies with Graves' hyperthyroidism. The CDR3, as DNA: TGTGCCAGCAGTGTCGGACAGTCAACTAATGAAAAACTGTTTTTT. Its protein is CASSVGQSTNEKLFF.